One and the same sample provided the 12 T cell receptor beta chains below, sequenced in a study of graft-versus-host responses after intestinal transplantation. These receptors' targets are unknown. Generated by immunoSEQ multiplex PCR, the TCRdb table keeps only in-frame clones and is missing some. Among around 90,000 clones, approximately 90% were seen once, and the ten largest hold about 0.062%. The material sequenced was unstimulated CD8+ T cells sorted from spleen or lymph node cells, taken before transplant. These receptor sequences come from a human donor who was the organ donor for an intestinal transplant.

The chain couples TRBV15 to TRBJ2-2, with 8 bases identical to TRBD2. V gave up 0 bases and J gave up 7 bases; unmatched junction bases: 10. In germline, CDR1 is LNHNV, CDR2 YYDKDF (reference sequence). This CDR3 comprises 17 residues. CDR3 sequence: CATSRELGGARGGELFF. The CDR3 bases are TGTGCCACCAGCAGAGAGCTCGGGGGGGCCCGGGGCGGGGAGCTGTTTTTT. Supplemented by reference TRBV15 and TRBJ2-2, the full variable domain reads DAMVIQNPRYQVTQFGKPVTLSCSQTLNHNVMYWYQQKSSQAPKLLFHYYDKDFNNEADTPDNFQSRRPNTSFCFLDIRSPGLGDTAMYLCATSRELGGARGGELFFGEGSRLTVL.

This clone was seen only once. CDR3 bases: TGTGCCAGCAGCGGCGGACGGGGGGGTTACGAGCAGTACTTC. Residues: CASSGGRGGYEQYF. V usage is TRBV13 and J usage is TRBJ2-7; 8 bases are a match to TRBD2. This CDR3 has 14 amino acids. CDR1 and CDR2 (germline): PRHDT, FYEKMQ (reference sequence). After removal of 5 bases from V and 4 bases from J, the junction contained 7 bases not matched to a gene.

The chain carries TRBV5-1 and TRBJ2-7, with 9 bases that match TRBD2. The CDR3 extends over 16 amino acids. The V gene's germline CDR1 is SGHRS and CDR2 YFSETQ. The trim removed 3 bases at V and 3 bases at J, leaving 10 bases unmatched. CDR3: CASSSAGGLRSYEQYF. For the CDR3, the DNA is TGCGCCAGCAGCTCTGCGGGGGGGCTCCGCAGCTACGAGCAGTACTTC. The variable domain in full, completed from reference TRBV5-1 and TRBJ2-7, reads KAGVTQTPRYLIKTRGQQVTLSCSPISGHRSVSWYQQTPGQGLQFLFEYFSETQRNKGNFPGRFSGRQFSNSRSEMNVSTLELGDSALYLCASSSAGGLRSYEQYFGPGTRLTVT.

This chain joins TRBV9 and TRBJ2-2; 9 bases are a match to TRBD2. The J segment lost 1 base and the V segment lost 0 bases, leaving 4 bases of the junction unmatched. The CDR3 extends over 17 amino acids. CDR1 is SGDLS, CDR2 YYNGEE, per germline. CDR3 amino acids: CASSVDGAGGNTGELFF. The CDR3 DNA is TGTGCCAGCAGCGTAGACGGAGCGGGGGGGAACACCGGGGAGCTGTTTTTT.

This rearrangement joins TRBV5-1 to TRBJ2-5; D remains unclear. Trimming took off 0 bases at V and 3 bases at J, with 3 bases between the two ends. The germline gives CDR1 SGHRS, CDR2 YFSETQ. CDR3 length equals 12 residues. The DNA of the CDR3 is TGCGCCAGCAGCTTGGCCGAAGAGACCCAGTACTTC. Its translation: CASSLAEETQYF.

This chain's CDR3 is CASRPGGRTEAFF. In nucleotides, the CDR3 is TGTGCCAGCAGGCCAGGGGGAAGGACTGAAGCTTTCTTT. The genes are TRBV2 and TRBJ1-1; TRBD1 matches at 7 bases. The CDR3 has 13 residues. V shed 6 bases, J shed 5 bases, and the junction held 6 bases outside the gene matches. From germline, CDR1 is SNHLY and CDR2 FYNNEI.

This rearrangement joins TRBV12-5 to TRBJ1-1, with D perhaps matching TRBD1 (6 bases). The ends were cut back, 4 bases at V and 8 bases at J, with 11 bases in the middle. The CDR3 is 12 amino acids. Germline loops: CDR1 LGHNT, CDR2 FRNRAP. The DNA for the CDR3 is TGTGCTAGTGGTTCCTGGGACATAGAAGCTTTCTTT. Translated: CASGSWDIEAFF.

J is TRBJ1-6 and V is TRBV4-2; TRBD1 matches 9 bases. The CDR3 extends over 17 amino acids. CDR1 and CDR2 (germline): LGHNA, YNFKEQ. The J segment lost 7 bases and the V segment lost 4 bases, leaving 11 bases of the junction unmatched. The chain's CDR3 is CASSRGTGFRENSPLHF. The CDR3 nucleotides are TGTGCCAGCAGCCGAGGGACAGGGTTTAGGGAGAATTCACCCCTCCACTTT.

The rearrangement uses TRBV13 and TRBJ2-2, with D uncertain. With 3 bases removed from V and 6 bases from J, the gap between germline ends came to 8 bases. Germline V gene lookup returns CDR1 PRHDT and CDR2 FYEKMQ (reference sequence). The CDR3 has 13 residues. Here the CDR3 DNA reads TGTGCCAGCAGCTTCTGGCTAGCCGGGGAGCTGTTTTTT. Translation: CASSFWLAGELFF.

This clone came up once. The V gene is TRBV1, the J gene TRBJ2-2; the D call TRBD1 from the table was never checked on the DNA. TRBV1 has pseudogene status. The CDR3 covers 18 residues. This CDR3 reads CTSSQVRGWLKSTGELFF. The CDR3 nucleotides read TGCACCAGCAGCCAAGTTAGGGGCTGGCTAAAATCGACCGGGGAGCTGTTTTTT.

This chain uses TRBV7-2 with TRBJ2-1; tentative D call: TRBD2 (6 bases). The ends were cut back, 5 bases at V and 2 bases at J, with 13 bases in the middle. This CDR3 comprises 15 residues. Germline loops: CDR1 SGHTA, CDR2 FQGNSA. The CDR3 sequence: CASSPSSGAYNEQFF. The CDR3, as DNA: TGTGCCAGCAGCCCCTCGTCGGGAGCCTACAATGAGCAGTTCTTC.

This clone appeared a single time. V is TRBV5-1 and J is TRBJ2-7; no clear D. The CDR3 runs 11 residues. V lost 4 bases, J lost 0 bases, and 2 bases lay in between. Germline assignment: CDR1 SGHRS and CDR2 YFSETQ. CDR3 protein: CASSHSYEQYF. In DNA form, the CDR3 reads TGCGCCAGCAGCCACTCCTACGAGCAGTACTTC.